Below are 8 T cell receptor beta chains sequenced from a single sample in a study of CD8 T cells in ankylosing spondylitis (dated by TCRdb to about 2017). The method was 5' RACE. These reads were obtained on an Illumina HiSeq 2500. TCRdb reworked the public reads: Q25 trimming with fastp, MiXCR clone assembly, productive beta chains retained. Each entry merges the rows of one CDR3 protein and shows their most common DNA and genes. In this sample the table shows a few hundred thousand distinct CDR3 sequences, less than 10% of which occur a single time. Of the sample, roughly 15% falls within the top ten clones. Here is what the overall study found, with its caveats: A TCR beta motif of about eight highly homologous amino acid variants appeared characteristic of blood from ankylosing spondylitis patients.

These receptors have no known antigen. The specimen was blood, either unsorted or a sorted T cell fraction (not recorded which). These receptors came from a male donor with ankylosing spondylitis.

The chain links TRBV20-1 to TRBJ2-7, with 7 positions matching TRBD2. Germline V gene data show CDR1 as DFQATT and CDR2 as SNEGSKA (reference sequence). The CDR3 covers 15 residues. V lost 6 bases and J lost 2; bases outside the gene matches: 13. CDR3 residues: CSAKIASGVPYEQYF. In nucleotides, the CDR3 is TGCAGTGCAAAGATCGCTAGCGGCGTTCCCTACGAGCAGTACTTC.

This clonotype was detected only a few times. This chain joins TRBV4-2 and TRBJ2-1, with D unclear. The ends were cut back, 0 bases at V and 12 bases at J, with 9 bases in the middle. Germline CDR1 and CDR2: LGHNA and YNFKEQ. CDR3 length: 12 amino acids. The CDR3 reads CASSQDRAWQFF. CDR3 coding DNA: TGTGCCAGCAGCCAAGACCGGGCGTGGCAGTTCTTC.

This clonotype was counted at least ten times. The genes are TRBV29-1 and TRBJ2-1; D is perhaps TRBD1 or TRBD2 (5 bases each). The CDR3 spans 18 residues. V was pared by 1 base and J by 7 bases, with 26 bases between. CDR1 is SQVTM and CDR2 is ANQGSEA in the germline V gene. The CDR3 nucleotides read TGCAGCGTTGAAGGCCCGGGACGGATCGACCTACTACTTAATGAGCAGTTCTTC. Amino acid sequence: CSVEGPGRIDLLLNEQFF.

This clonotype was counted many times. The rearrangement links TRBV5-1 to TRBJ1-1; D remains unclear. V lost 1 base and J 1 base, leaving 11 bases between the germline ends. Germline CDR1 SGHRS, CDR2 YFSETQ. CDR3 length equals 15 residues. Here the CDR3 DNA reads TGCGCCAGCAGCTTGACTAACCCCAGGAACACTGAAGCTTTCTTT. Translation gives CASSLTNPRNTEAFF.

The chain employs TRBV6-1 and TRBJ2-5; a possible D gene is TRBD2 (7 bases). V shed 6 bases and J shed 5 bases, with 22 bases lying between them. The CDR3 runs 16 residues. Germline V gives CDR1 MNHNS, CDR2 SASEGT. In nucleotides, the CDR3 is TGTGCCAGCAGCCGAGGGGGAGGCGGGAGCGGGGAGACCCAGTACTTC. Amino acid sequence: CASSRGGGGSGETQYF.

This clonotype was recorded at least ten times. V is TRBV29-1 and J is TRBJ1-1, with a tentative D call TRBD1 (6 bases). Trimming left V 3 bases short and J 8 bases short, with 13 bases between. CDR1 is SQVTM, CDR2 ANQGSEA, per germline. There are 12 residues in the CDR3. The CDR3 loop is CSVERGGAEAFF. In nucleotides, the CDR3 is TGCAGCGTTGAGAGGGGGGGGGCCGAAGCTTTCTTT.

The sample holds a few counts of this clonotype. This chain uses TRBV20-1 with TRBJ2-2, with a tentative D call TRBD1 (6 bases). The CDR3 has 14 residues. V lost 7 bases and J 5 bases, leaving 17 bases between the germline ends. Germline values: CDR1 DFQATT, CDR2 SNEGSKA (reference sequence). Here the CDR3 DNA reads TGCAGTGGATCTGAACAGGGAAGAACCGGGGAGCTGTTTTTT. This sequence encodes CSGSEQGRTGELFF.

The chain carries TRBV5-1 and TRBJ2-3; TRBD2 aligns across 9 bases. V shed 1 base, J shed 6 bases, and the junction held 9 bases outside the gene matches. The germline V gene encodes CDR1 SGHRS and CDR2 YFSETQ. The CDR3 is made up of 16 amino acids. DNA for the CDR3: TGCGCCAGCAGCTTGCGCGGCGGGAGGGCGGTGGATACGCAGTATTTT. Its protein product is CASSLRGGRAVDTQYF.